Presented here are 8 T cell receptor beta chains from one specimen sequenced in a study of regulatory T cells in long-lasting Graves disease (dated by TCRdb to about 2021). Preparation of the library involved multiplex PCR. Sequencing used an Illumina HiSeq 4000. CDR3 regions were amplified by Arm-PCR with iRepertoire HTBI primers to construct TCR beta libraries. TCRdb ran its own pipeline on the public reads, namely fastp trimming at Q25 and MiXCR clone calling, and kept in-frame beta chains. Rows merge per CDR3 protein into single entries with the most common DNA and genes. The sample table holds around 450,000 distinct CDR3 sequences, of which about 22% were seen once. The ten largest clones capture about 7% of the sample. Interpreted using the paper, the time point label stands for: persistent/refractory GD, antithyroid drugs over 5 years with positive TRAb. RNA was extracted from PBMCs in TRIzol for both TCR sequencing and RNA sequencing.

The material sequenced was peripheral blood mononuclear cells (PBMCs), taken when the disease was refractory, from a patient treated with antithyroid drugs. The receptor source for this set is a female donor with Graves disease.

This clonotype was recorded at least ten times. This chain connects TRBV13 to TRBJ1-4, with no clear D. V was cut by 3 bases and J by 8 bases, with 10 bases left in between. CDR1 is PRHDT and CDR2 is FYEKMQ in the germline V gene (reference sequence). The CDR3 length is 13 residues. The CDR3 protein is CASSFFSYEKLFF. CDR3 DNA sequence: TGTGCCAGCAGCTTCTTTAGCTACGAAAAACTGTTTTTT.

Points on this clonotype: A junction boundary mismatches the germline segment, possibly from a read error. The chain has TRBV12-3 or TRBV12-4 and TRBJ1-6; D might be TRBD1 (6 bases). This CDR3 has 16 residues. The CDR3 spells CAGSPGLRGTNTEALF. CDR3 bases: TGTGCCGGCAGTCCCGGGTTGAGGGGGACCAACACTGAAGCTCTCTTT.

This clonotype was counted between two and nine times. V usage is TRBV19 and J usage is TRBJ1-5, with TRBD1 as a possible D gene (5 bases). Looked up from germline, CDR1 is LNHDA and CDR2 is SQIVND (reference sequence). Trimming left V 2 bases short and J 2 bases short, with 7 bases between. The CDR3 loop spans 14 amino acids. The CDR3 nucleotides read TGTGCCAGTAGTATACCGGGACGCAATCAGCCCCAGCATTTT. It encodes CASSIPGRNQPQHF.

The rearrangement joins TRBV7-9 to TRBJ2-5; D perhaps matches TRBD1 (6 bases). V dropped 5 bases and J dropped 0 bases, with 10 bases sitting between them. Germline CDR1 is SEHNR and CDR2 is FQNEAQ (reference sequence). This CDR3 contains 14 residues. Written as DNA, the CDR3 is TGTGCCAGCAGCAGCAACAGGGACCAAGAGACCCAGTACTTC. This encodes CASSSNRDQETQYF.

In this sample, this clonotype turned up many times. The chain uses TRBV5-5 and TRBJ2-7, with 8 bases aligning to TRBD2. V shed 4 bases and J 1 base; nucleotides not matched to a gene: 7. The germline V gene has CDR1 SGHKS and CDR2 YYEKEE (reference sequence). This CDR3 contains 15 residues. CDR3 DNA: TGTGCCAGCAGCATACTAGCGGTGAGATCCTACGAGCAGTACTTC. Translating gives CASSILAVRSYEQYF. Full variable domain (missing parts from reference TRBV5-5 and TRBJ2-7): DAGVTQSPTHLIKTRGQQVTLRCSPISGHKSVSWYQQVLGQGPQFIFQYYEKEERGRGNFPDRFSARQFPNYSSELNVNALLLGDSALYLCASSILAVRSYEQYFGPGTRLTVT.

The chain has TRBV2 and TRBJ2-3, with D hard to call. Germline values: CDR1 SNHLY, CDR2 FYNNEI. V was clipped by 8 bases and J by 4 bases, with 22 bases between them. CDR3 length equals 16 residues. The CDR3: CASGIEIPANADTQYF. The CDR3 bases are TGTGCCAGCGGAATCGAGATCCCCGCCAACGCAGATACGCAGTATTTT.

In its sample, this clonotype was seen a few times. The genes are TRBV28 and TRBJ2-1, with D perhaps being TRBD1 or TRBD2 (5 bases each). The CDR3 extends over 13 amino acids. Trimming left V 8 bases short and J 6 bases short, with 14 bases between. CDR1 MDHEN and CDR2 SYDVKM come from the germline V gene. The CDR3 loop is CASHHPGPNEQFF. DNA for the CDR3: TGTGCCAGCCATCATCCGGGACCCAATGAGCAGTTCTTC.

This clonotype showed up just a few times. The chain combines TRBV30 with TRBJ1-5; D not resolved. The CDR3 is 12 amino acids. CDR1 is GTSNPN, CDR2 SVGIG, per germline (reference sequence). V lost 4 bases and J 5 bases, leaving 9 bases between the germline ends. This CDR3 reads CAWIPRDQPQHF. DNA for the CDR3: TGTGCCTGGATCCCCCGGGATCAGCCCCAGCATTTT.